A selection of T cell receptor beta chains follows, all from one sample in a study of CXCR3-negative and CXCR3-positive naive CD8 T cells. For each CDR3 protein, TCRdb gives one entry from its re-call of the 5' RACE reads, without DNA. The sample shows tens of thousands of distinct CDR3 sequences, and about 10% sits with its ten largest clones. Sequenced material: memory CD8+ T cells from blood. The receptors were sampled from a human donor in good health. Some clones in this sample may be carry-over from other donors' samples. The CDR3 runs from the conserved cysteine through the conserved F or W. The order of the fields is J gene, clone size, V gene, CDR3 protein. Some rows have no size entry. The others give once, few or many, or a class for an expanded clone.

>TRBJ1-2|-|TRBV4-3
CASSPYRGDDYGYTF
>TRBJ2-3|-|TRBV15
CATSGSLAFEDTQYF
>TRBJ2-7|-|TRBV5-1
CASSPRGQGSYEQYF
>TRBJ2-7|medium-sized|TRBV4-3
CASSPAFAGSYEQYF
>TRBJ2-1|-|TRBV7-9
CASSPKSGQKSSYNEQFF
>TRBJ2-7|-|TRBV5-1
CASSLRDSHINYYEQYF
>TRBJ1-1|-|TRBV18
CASSPRQGNTEAFF
>TRBJ2-5|-|TRBV27
CASNGRDQETQYF
>TRBJ2-1|-|TRBV19
CASSIGTWSSYNEQFF
>TRBJ1-3|-|TRBV11-3
CASSSYGGPNTIYF
>TRBJ2-3|-|TRBV7-8
CAGGDRGTDTQYF
>TRBJ2-7|-|TRBV5-1
CASSFAGHGSYEQYF
>TRBJ1-5|-|TRBV20-1
CSASGAGASQPQHF
>TRBJ2-7|-|TRBV21-1
CASRRLRVGEQYF
>TRBJ2-3|-|TRBV7-2
CASSLRGGETSADTQYF
>TRBJ2-5|-|TRBV20-1
CSARGGSSQETQYF
>TRBJ2-1|-|TRBV5-5
CASSFSRNNEQFF
>TRBJ2-2|-|TRBV20-1
CSASLGTGELFF
>TRBJ1-1|-|TRBV7-3
CASSLTRQMNTEAFF
>TRBJ1-6|-|TRBV7-9
CASSFDRQHSSPLHF
>TRBJ1-4|-|TRBV28
CASSSRRATNEKLFF
>TRBJ2-3|-|TRBV29-1
CSVAQEGVWDTQYF
>TRBJ2-1|medium-sized|TRBV10-3
CAISESVRGPAGQFF
>TRBJ2-5|-|TRBV25-1
CASGKTGDSKTQYF
>TRBJ1-2|-|TRBV6-2/TRBV6-3
CASRFRGRYGYTF
>TRBJ1-2|-|TRBV5-6
CASSLGREDYGYTF
>TRBJ1-2|-|TRBV27
CASIGPPEGGQNYGYTF
>TRBJ1-1|medium-sized|TRBV12-3/TRBV12-4
CASKRDRGWNTEAFF
>TRBJ1-1|medium-sized|TRBV5-5
CASSLWGTDEAFF
>TRBJ1-1|-|TRBV29-1
CSVLGQAEGKFTEAFF
>TRBJ1-1|-|TRBV7-9
CASSPQGNTEAFF
>TRBJ2-1|-|TRBV7-2
CASSFGGHEQFF
>TRBJ2-7|-|TRBV7-3
CASSPGLLEGDEQYF
>TRBJ2-7|-|TRBV6-1
CASSGGQGITYEQYF
>TRBJ2-2|-|TRBV20-1
CSVTRDANTGELFF
>TRBJ2-1|-|TRBV7-2
CASSASGGYSHNEQFF
>TRBJ2-3|-|TRBV7-6
CASSAFDREWTDTQYF
>TRBJ2-1|-|TRBV7-9
CASSIGSENEQFF
>TRBJ2-7|-|TRBV2
CASSGDRGPPRFYEQYF
>TRBJ2-2|medium-sized|TRBV6-4
CATRRGTSGPETGELFF
>TRBJ2-3|-|TRBV5-1
CASSPTGADTQYF
>TRBJ2-5|-|TRBV21-1
CASSKARGLGEETQYF
>TRBJ1-4|-|TRBV2
CASRMTGELFF
>TRBJ2-3|-|TRBV7-9
CASSLLGGETDTQYF
>TRBJ1-5|-|TRBV10-3
CAISTGTGTQPQHF
>TRBJ1-1|-|TRBV7-2
CASRDQGGAISEAFF
>TRBJ2-3|-|TRBV15
CATSRDRQGGTDTQYF
>TRBJ2-3|-|TRBV6-2/TRBV6-3
CASRGAGDTDTQYF
>TRBJ2-5|-|TRBV20-1
CSARETGLAGVETQYF
>TRBJ2-1|-|TRBV7-2
CASSLTSGKLNEQFF
>TRBJ2-3|-|TRBV25-1
CASSVSGGISTDTQYF
>TRBJ2-3|-|TRBV2
CASSTLAVTDTQYF
>TRBJ2-5|-|TRBV4-2
CASSQEGFTGRRETQYF
>TRBJ2-3|-|TRBV6-5
CASSYFGGDTQYF
>TRBJ2-1|-|TRBV27
CASSLTSGYNEQFF
>TRBJ2-3|-|TRBV12-3/TRBV12-4
CASSLKASHLTDTQYF
>TRBJ2-3|-|TRBV7-6
CASSDSLTGTSGGTDTQYF
>TRBJ2-1|-|TRBV27
CASSVRGSNEQFF